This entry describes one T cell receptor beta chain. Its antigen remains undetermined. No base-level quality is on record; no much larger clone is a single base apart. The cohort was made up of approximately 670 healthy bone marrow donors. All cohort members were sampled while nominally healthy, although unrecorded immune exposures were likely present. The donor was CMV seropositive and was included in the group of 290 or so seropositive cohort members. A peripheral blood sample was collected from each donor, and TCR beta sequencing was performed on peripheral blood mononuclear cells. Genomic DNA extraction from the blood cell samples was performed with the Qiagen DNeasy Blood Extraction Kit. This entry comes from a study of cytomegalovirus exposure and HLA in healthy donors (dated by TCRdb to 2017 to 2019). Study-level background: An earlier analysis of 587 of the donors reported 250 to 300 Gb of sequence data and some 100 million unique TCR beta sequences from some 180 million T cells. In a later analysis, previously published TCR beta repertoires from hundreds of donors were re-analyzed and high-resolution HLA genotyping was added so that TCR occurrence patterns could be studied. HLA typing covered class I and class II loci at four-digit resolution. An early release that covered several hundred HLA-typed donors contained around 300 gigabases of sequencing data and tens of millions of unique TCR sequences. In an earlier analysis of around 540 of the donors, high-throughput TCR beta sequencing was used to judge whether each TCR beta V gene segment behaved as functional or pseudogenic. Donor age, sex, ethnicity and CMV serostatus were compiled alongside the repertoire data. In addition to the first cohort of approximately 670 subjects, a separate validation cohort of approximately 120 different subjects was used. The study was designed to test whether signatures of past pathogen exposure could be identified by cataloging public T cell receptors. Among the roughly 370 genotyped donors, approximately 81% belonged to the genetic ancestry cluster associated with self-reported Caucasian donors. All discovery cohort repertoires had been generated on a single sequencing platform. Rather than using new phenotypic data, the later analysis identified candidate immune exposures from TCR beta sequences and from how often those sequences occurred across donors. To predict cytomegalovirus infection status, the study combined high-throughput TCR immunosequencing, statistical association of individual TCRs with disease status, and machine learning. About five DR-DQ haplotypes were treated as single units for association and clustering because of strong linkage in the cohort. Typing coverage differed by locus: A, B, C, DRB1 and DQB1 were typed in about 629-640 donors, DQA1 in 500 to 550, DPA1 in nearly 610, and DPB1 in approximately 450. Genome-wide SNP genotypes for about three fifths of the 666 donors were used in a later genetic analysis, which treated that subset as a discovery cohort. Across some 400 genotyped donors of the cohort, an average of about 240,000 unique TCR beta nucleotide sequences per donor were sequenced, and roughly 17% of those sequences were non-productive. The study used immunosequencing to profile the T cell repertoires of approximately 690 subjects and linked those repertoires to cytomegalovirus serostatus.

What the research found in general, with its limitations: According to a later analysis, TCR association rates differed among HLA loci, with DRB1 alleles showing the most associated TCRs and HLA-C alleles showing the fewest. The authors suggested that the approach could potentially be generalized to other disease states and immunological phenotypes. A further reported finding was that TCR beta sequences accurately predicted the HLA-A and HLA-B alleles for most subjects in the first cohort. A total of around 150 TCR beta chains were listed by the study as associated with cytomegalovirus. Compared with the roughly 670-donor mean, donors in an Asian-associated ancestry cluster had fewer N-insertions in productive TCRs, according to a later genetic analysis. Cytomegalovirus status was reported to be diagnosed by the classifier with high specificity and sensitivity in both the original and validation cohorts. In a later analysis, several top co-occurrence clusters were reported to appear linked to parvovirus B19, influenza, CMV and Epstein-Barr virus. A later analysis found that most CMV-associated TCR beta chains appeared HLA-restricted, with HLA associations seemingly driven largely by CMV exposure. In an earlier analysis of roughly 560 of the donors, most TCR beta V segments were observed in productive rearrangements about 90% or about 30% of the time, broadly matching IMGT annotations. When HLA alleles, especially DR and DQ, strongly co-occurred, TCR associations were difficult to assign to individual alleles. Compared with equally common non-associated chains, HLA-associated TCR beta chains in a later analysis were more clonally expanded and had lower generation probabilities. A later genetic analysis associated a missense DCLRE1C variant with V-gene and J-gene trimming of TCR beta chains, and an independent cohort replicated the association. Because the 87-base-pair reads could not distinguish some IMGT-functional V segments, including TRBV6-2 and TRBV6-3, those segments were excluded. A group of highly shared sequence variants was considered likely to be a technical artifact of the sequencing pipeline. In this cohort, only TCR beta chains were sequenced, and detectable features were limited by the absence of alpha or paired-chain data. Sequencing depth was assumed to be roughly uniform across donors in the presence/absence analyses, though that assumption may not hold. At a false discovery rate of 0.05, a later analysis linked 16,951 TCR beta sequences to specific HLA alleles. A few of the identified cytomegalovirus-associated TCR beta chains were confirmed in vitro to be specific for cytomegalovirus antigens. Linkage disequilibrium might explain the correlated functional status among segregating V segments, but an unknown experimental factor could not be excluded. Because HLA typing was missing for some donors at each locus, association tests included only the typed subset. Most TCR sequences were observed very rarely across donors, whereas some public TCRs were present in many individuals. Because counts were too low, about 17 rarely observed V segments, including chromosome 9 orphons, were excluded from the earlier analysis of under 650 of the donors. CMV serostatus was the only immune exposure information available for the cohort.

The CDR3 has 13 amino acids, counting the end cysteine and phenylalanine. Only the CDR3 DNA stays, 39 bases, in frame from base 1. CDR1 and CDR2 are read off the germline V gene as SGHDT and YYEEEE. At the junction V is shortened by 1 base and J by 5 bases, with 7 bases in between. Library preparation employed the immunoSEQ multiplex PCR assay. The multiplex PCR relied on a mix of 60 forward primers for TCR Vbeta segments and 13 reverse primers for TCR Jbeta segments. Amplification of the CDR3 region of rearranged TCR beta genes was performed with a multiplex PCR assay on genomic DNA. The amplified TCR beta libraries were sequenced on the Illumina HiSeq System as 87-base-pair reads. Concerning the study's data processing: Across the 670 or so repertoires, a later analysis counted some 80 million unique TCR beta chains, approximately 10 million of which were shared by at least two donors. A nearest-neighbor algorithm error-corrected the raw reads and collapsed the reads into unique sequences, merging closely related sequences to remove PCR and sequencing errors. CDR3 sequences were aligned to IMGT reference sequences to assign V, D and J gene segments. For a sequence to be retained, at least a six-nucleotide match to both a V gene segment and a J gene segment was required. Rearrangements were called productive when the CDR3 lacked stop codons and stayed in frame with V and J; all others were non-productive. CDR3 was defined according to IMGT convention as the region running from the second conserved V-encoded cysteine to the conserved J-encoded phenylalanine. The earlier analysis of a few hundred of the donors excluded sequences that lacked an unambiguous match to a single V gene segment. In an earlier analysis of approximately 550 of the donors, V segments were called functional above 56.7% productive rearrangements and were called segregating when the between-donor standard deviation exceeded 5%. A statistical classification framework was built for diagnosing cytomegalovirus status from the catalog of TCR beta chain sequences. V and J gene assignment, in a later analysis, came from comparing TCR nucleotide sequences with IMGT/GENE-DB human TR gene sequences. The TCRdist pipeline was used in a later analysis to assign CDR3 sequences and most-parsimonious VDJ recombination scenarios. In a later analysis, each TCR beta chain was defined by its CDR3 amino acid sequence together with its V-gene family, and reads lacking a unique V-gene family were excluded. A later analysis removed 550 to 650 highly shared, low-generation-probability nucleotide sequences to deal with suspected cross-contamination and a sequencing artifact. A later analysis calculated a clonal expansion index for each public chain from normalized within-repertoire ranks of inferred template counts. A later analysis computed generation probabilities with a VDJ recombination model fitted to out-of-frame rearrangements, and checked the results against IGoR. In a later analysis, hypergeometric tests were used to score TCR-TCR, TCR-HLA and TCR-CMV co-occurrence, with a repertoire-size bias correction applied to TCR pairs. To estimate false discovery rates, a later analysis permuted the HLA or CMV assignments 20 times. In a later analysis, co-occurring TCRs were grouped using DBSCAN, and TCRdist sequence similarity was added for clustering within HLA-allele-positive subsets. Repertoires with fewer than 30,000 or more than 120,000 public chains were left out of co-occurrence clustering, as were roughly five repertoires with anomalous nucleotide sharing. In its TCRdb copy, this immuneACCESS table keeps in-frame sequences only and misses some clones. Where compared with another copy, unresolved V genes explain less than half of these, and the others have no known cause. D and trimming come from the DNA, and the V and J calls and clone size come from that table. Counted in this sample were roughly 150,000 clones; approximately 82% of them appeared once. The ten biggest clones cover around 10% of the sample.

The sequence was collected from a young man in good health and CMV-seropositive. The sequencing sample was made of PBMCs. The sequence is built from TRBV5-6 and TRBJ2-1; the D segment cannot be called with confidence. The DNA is TGTGCCAGCAGCTTGCTCCGTGACAATGAGCAGTTCTTC. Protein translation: CASSLLRDNEQFF.